This T cell receptor beta chain derives from a study of blood T cell repertoires in COVID-19. Generated by immunoSEQ multiplex PCR, the TCRdb table keeps only in-frame clones and is missing some. The sample has 190,000 or so clones; about 84% are singletons. The germline CDR1 and CDR2 sequences are DFQATT and SNEGSKA (reference sequence). This CDR3 contains 14 residues. V was cut by 3 bases and J by 0 bases, with 12 bases left in between. In its sample, this clone was seen once. The chain employs TRBV20-1 and TRBJ2-7; no reliable D call. The sequencing sample was made of PBMCs or T cells enriched from blood (not recorded which). The sequence was collected from a woman aged 25 to 45 who had recovered from COVID-19. CDR3: CSASHDSHSYEQYF. The DNA of the CDR3 is TGCAGTGCTAGTCACGACTCGCACTCCTACGAGCAGTACTTC.